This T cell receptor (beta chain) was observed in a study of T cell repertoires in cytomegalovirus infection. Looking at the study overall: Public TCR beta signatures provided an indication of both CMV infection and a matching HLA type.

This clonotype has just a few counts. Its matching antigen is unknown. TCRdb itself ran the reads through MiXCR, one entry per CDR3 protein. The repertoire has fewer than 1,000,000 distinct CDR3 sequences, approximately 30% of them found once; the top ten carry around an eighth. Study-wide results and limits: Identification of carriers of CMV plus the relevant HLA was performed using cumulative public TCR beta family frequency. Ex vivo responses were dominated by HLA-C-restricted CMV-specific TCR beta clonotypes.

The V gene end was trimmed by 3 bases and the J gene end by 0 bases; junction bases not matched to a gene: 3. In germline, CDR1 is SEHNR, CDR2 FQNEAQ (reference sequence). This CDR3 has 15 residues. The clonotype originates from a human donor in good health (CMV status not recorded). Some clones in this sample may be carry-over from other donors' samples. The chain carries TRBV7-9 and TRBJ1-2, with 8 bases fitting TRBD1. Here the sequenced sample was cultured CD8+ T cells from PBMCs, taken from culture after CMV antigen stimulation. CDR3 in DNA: TGTGCCAGCAGCTTTTCGGGACAGGCTAACTATGGCTACACCTTC. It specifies CASSFSGQANYGYTF.